The 11 T cell receptor beta chains reported below all come from one sample, sequenced in a study of T cells in Graves' hyperthyroidism and ophthalmopathy. TCR beta CDR3 regions were amplified from RNA transcripts. The HTBI set primed first-round TCR CDR3 RT-PCR. Each CDR3 protein is one row after TCRdb ran MiXCR on the multiplex PCR reads. The sample gives about 590,000 distinct CDR3 sequences, 15% to 19% of which show up once; around 7.8% is in the top ten. Sequenced input: blood. These receptor sequences come from a woman aged 25 to 39 with Graves' hyperthyroidism.

The sample holds many counts of this clonotype. The chain is built from TRBV10-3 and TRBJ2-3; D gene unclear. Trimming took off 3 bases at V and 5 bases at J, with 3 bases between the two ends. This CDR3 has 11 residues. CDR1 is ENHRY, CDR2 SYGVKD, per germline. As DNA, the CDR3 is TGTGCCATCAGTGAATTAGATACGCAGTATTTT. It yields the protein CAISELDTQYF.

The gene calls are TRBV5-1 and TRBJ2-2; 7 bases map to TRBD1. The CDR3 length is 16 residues. Germline V gene data show CDR1 as SGHRS and CDR2 as YFSETQ. Losses at the gene ends were 0 bases for V and 6 bases for J; bases not matched to a gene: 8. CDR3 protein: CASSLERGRVSGELFF. DNA for the CDR3: TGCGCCAGCAGCTTGGAAAGGGGGCGCGTCTCCGGGGAGCTGTTTTTT.

The chain recombines TRBV10-3 with TRBJ2-3; possibly TRBD1 for D (6 bases). The V and J ends lost 7 bases and 2 bases respectively, with 13 bases between them. Germline loops: CDR1 ENHRY, CDR2 SYGVKD. The CDR3 is 14 amino acids. The CDR3 is CAITGTPDTDTQYF. The CDR3 coding sequence is TGTGCCATCACGGGGACACCGGACACAGATACGCAGTATTTT.

This clonotype turned up a few times. V gene TRBV29-1 combines with J gene TRBJ2-1; D remains unclear. The V gene lost 3 bases and the J gene lost 7 bases, with 13 bases spanning the gap. Germline CDR1 is SQVTM and CDR2 is ANQGSEA. This CDR3 region has 13 residues. CDR3 loop: CSVEKQVGNEQFF. The CDR3 nucleotides read TGCAGCGTTGAGAAGCAAGTCGGAAATGAGCAGTTCTTC.

There are many counts of this clonotype. This chain connects TRBV20-1 to TRBJ2-3; TRBD2 matches at 10 bases. Germline CDR1 reads DFQATT; CDR2 reads SNEGSKA (reference sequence). The V and J ends lost 6 bases and 3 bases, in that order; junction bases with no gene match: 12. The CDR3 has 16 amino acids. CDR3 bases: TGCAGTGCGGTAACCGACCTACTAGCGGGAACAGATACGCAGTATTTT. The encoded protein is CSAVTDLLAGTDTQYF.

The rearrangement joins TRBV19 to TRBJ1-2; D call uncertain. Germline V gives CDR1 LNHDA, CDR2 SQIVND (reference sequence). The CDR3 sequence is 17 residues long. V lost 4 bases to trimming and J lost 2 bases, with 20 bases between them. DNA for the CDR3: TGTGCCAGTAGTAACGGTGGGCCCGAGACCAGAAACTATGGCTACACCTTC. Translation: CASSNGGPETRNYGYTF.

This clonotype was seen more than once but under ten times. This rearrangement joins TRBV28 to TRBJ2-7, with D unresolved. Trimming left V 10 bases short and J 2 bases short, with 15 bases between. CDR1 is MDHEN, CDR2 SYDVKM, per germline. CDR3 length: 13 amino acids. The DNA of the CDR3 is TGTGCCACCACCCTGACAAACCCCTACGAGCAGTACTTC. Protein: CATTLTNPYEQYF.

This clonotype came up many times. V is TRBV20-1 and J is TRBJ1-5, with D unresolved. Germline CDR1 DFQATT, CDR2 SNEGSKA (reference sequence). CDR3 size: 15 residues. The ends were cut back, 3 bases at V and 0 bases at J, with 12 bases in the middle. CDR3 nucleotides: TGCAGTGCTAGCTTGCCCGGAGATAGCAATCAGCCCCAGCATTTT. Translating it yields CSASLPGDSNQPQHF.

This clonotype was seen more than once but under ten times. V gene TRBV3-1 combines with J gene TRBJ2-1; no clear D gene. The CDR3 is 16 residues long. V lost 1 base to trimming and J lost 3 bases, with 13 bases between them. Germline V gives CDR1 LGHDT, CDR2 YNNKEL (reference sequence). The CDR3 loop reads CASSQASGSYYNEQFF. As DNA, the CDR3 is TGTGCCAGCAGCCAAGCCTCAGGTTCCTACTACAATGAGCAGTTCTTC.

This clonotype was picked up a small number of times. The chain uses TRBV6-1 and TRBJ2-2, with TRBD2 matching 13 bases. J lost 6 bases, V lost 5 bases, and 12 bases had no gene match. The CDR3 loop spans 18 amino acids. Germline CDR1 and CDR2: MNHNS and SASEGT. Written as DNA, the CDR3 is TGTGCCAGCAGTTCGTGGACTAGCGGGAGTATGGGCGCCGGGGAGCTGTTTTTT. Translation gives CASSSWTSGSMGAGELFF.

The rearrangement joins TRBV20-1 to TRBJ2-4; D is uncertain. Germline-derived CDR1 and CDR2 are DFQATT and SNEGSKA (reference sequence). This CDR3 spans 15 amino acids. The V end was cut by 6 bases, the J end by 2 bases, with 17 bases between. The CDR3 DNA follows: TGCAGTGCCCCAGAGGCCAGGTCCACCAAAAACATTCAGTACTTC. Residues: CSAPEARSTKNIQYF.